The T cell receptor beta chain under discussion was sequenced for a study of shared clonotypes between healthy human individuals. Clones were read by immunoSEQ multiplex PCR, and TCRdb kept only the in-frame ones, dropping some. The table has millions of clones, roughly 94% seen once. V lost 10 bases and J lost 5, with 10 bases in between. Germline V gives CDR1 ENHRY, CDR2 SYGVKD. The CDR3 totals 11 residues. The TCR sequence derives from a man aged 18-30 years in good health. The source material was naive CD4+ T cells sorted from blood. Subset reported: CD45RA+ positively selected. This chain links TRBV10-3 with TRBJ2-3; D unclear. The CDR3, as DNA: TGTGCCACCTGCCAGGTAGATACGCAGTATTTT. It codes for CATCQVDTQYF.